What follows describes a single TCR beta chain. Its antigen is unknown. Germline loops: CDR1 DFQATT, CDR2 SNEGSKA (reference sequence). J gave up 6 bases and V 5 bases, and 9 bases lay outside the gene matches. CDR3 length: 15 residues. The record originates from a study of T-cell reconstitution after alpha-beta-depleted transplantation in children. General observations from the study: The study reportedly traced alpha-beta T cells about two months after transplant to several hundred expanded graft clones. The main origin of T-cell counts and diversity one year after transplant was newly produced T cells.

Unique molecular identifiers featured in how the TCRbeta library was prepared. TCRdb re-called the PCR reads through MiXCR, storing one row per CDR3 protein. The sample holds almost 600,000 distinct CDR3 sequences, 25% to 30% seen once. The material was PBMCs, obtained before TCRalphabeta/CD19-depleted stem cell transplant. The source is a boy younger than two with Wiskott-Aldrich syndrome, due to receive a stem cell transplant. The V and J genes are TRBV20-1 and TRBJ2-2, with TRBD2 identical over 10 bases. CDR3 amino acids: CSADGAGGPAGELFF. The CDR3 DNA is TGCAGTGCTGACGGAGCGGGAGGGCCCGCCGGGGAGCTGTTTTTT.